This T cell receptor (beta chain) is from a study of shared clonotypes between healthy human individuals. Sequencing used immunoSEQ multiplex PCR; TCRdb keeps in-frame clones, though not all of them. The profile shows approximately 2.5 million clones, more than 90% of them singletons. CDR1 and CDR2 from the germline V gene are LNHDA and SQIVND (reference sequence). The CDR3 covers 17 residues. Trimming left V 6 bases short and J 0 bases short, with 21 bases between. V usage is TRBV19 and J usage is TRBJ2-7, with a weak D call TRBD2 (5 bases). Material for sequencing was naive CD4+ T cells sorted from blood. The subset is: CD45RA+ positively selected. The receptor comes from a man aged 18 to 30 in good health. The CDR3 reads CASSPLDGMGSSYEQYF. The CDR3 region has the DNA TGTGCCAGTAGCCCCTTGGACGGAATGGGGAGCTCCTACGAGCAGTACTTC.